This passage covers 29 T cell receptor beta chains from one sample sequenced in a study of graft-versus-host responses after intestinal transplantation. Libraries were prepared by immunoSEQ multiplex PCR; TCRdb keeps only in-frame clonotypes and omits some of them. The sample consists of 75,000 to 95,000 clones, 85% to 95% of them appearing once. Their recognized antigens are unknown. Specimen: unstimulated CD8+ T cells sorted from spleen or lymph node cells, collected before intestinal transplant. The receptors were sampled from a human donor who received an intestinal transplant.

The rearrangement links TRBV6-1 to TRBJ2-2; maybe TRBD1 (5 bases). Germline V gene data show CDR1 as MNHNS and CDR2 as SASEGT. V was shortened by 4 bases and J by 4 bases, with 10 bases between the two germline ends. This CDR3 has 14 amino acids. In DNA, the CDR3 is TGTGCCAGCAGTGCCAGGGTCGGCACCGGGGAGCTGTTTTTT. Protein sequence: CASSARVGTGELFF.

This chain joins TRBV7-9 and TRBJ2-3; TRBD2 agrees at 11 bases. CDR1 SEHNR and CDR2 FQNEAQ come from the germline V gene (reference sequence). Trimming at V came to 5 bases and at J to 1 base, leaving 14 bases not matched to a gene. This CDR3 has 19 residues. CDR3 in DNA: TGTGCCAGCAGCCCTCAGGGGGTAGCGGGGGGGCCGGGCACAGATACGCAGTATTTT. It encodes CASSPQGVAGGPGTDTQYF.

V gene TRBV5-6 combines with J gene TRBJ2-4, with a weak D call TRBD1 (5 bases). This CDR3 spans 14 amino acids. V was cut by 4 bases and J by 7 bases, with 15 bases left in between. Germline V gene sequence: CDR1 SGHDT, CDR2 YYEEEE. The CDR3 sequence: CASSPDSSINIQYF. The CDR3 nucleotides read TGTGCCAGCAGCCCTGACAGTTCAATCAACATTCAGTACTTC.

The chain uses TRBV29-1 and TRBJ2-5; unclear D gene. Germline-derived CDR1 and CDR2 are SQVTM and ANQGSEA. This CDR3 is 17 amino acids long. The V end lost 3 bases, the J end lost 0 bases, and 20 bases lay between the germline ends. CDR3 residues: CSVDDTFPNQYQETQYF. The CDR3 DNA reads as TGCAGCGTTGACGACACCTTTCCAAACCAGTACCAAGAGACCCAGTACTTC.

Only one count was recorded for this clone. V gene TRBV25-1 combines with J gene TRBJ2-7; tentatively, D is TRBD2 (5 bases). V was clipped by 6 bases and J by 4 bases, with 16 bases between them. This CDR3 has 14 residues. CDR1 is MGHDK, CDR2 SYGVNS, per germline. The CDR3 here is CASSPVGSPYEQYF. The CDR3, as DNA: TGTGCCAGCAGCCCCGTAGGGAGCCCGTACGAGCAGTACTTC.

This chain links TRBV7-6 with TRBJ2-3; maybe TRBD2 (6 bases). The V and J ends lost 4 bases and 6 bases respectively, with 8 bases between them. Per germline, CDR1 SGHVS and CDR2 FNYEAQ. The CDR3 covers 12 residues. The CDR3 here is CASSSGLDTQYF. The CDR3 DNA reads as TGTGCCAGCAGCTCGGGACTTGATACGCAGTATTTT.

The chain employs TRBV21-1 and TRBJ2-2; the table calls TRBD1, which could not be checked here. TRBV21-1 is termed a pseudogene. The CDR3 sequence is 16 residues long. The CDR3 protein is CASSLINRDYTGELFF. The CDR3 DNA reads as TGTGCCAGCAGCTTAATTAACAGGGATTACACCGGGGAGCTGTTTTTT.

The chain joins TRBV7-2 to TRBJ2-7, with a weak D call TRBD1 (5 bases). V was pared by 4 bases and J by 2 bases, with 15 bases between. Germline-derived CDR1 and CDR2 are SGHTA and FQGNSA. This CDR3 is built from 15 residues. The chain's CDR3 is CASSSGWLGTYEQYF. The CDR3 bases are TGTGCCAGCAGCTCAGGGTGGTTGGGAACCTACGAGCAGTACTTC.

The chain carries TRBV9 and TRBJ2-2; 12 bases match TRBD2. This CDR3 spans 16 amino acids. The V and J ends lost 3 bases and 6 bases, in that order; junction bases with no gene match: 6. Germline V gene data show CDR1 as SGDLS and CDR2 as YYNGEE. This chain's CDR3 is CASSAPLAGGPGELFF. The CDR3 DNA is TGTGCCAGCAGCGCTCCACTAGCGGGGGGCCCCGGGGAGCTGTTTTTT.

To note about this clone: Other DNA sequences in the sample encode the same CDR3. This sequence joins TRBV7-9 and TRBJ1-2, with a tentative D call TRBD1 (5 bases). Germline V lookup: CDR1 SEHNR, CDR2 FQNEAQ (reference sequence). This CDR3 is built from 16 residues. Trimming shortened V by 7 bases and J by 5 bases, and 23 bases separated the two germline ends. In DNA form, the CDR3 reads TGTGCCAGCACCCATGGGCAGGGAAGCTTCGTTTATGGCTACACCTTC. Translating gives CASTHGQGSFVYGYTF.

The chain has TRBV4-1 and TRBJ1-1; TRBD1 aligns across 7 bases. Trimming took 4 bases from V and 1 from J; bases not matched to a gene: 3. Germline V lookup: CDR1 MGHRA, CDR2 YSYEKL. This CDR3 spans 14 amino acids. The DNA of the CDR3 is TGCGCCAGCAGCCTCCGGACAGGGAACACTGAAGCTTTCTTT. It translates to CASSLRTGNTEAFF.

The chain employs TRBV12-5 and TRBJ2-3; tentatively, D is TRBD1 (6 bases). V was pared by 2 bases and J by 3 bases, with 6 bases between. Germline CDR1 and CDR2: LGHNT and FRNRAP. The CDR3 is made up of 13 amino acids. The CDR3 nucleotides are TGTGCTAGTGGTTTGCAGGGGACAGATACGCAGTATTTT. Protein product: CASGLQGTDTQYF.

The chain joins TRBV11-2 to TRBJ2-1; 7 bases are a match to TRBD1. The CDR3 runs to 15 residues. V shed 1 base and J 10 bases; nucleotides not matched to a gene: 10. CDR1 is SGHAT and CDR2 is FQNNGV in the germline V gene. CDR3 sequence: CASSLGRTGGLEQFF. CDR3 bases: TGTGCCAGCAGCTTAGGCCGGACAGGAGGTCTGGAGCAGTTCTTC.

The chain recombines TRBV12-5 with TRBJ2-1, with TRBD1 matching 8 bases. The germline V gene encodes CDR1 LGHNT and CDR2 FRNRAP. Trimming cost V 2 bases and J 4 bases; bases outside gene matches: 4. The CDR3 sequence is 15 residues long. CDR3 loop: CASGLPGGPYNEQFF. The CDR3 nucleotides are TGTGCTAGTGGTTTGCCAGGGGGCCCTTACAATGAGCAGTTCTTC.

This rearrangement joins TRBV21-1 to TRBJ1-1; the table's TRBD1 call for D was not verified on the DNA. TRBV21-1 is recorded as a pseudogene. This CDR3 is 18 amino acids long. The CDR3 is CASSKAQTTGDSNTEAFF. The DNA for the CDR3 is TGTGCCAGCAGCAAAGCCCAAACGACAGGGGACTCGAACACTGAAGCTTTCTTT.

V usage is TRBV5-6 and J usage is TRBJ1-5; TRBD1 matches at 8 bases. V shed 0 bases, J shed 3 bases, and the junction held 5 bases outside the gene matches. The CDR3 sequence is 16 residues long. The germline V gene has CDR1 SGHDT and CDR2 YYEEEE. The CDR3 bases are TGTGCCAGCAGCTTGGCAGGGGGCCAGGCCAATCAGCCCCAGCATTTT. This gives the protein CASSLAGGQANQPQHF.

This clone was observed once. The J gene is TRBJ1-6, the V gene TRBV6-5; a weak D match, TRBD1 (6 bases). The germline V gene has CDR1 MNHEY and CDR2 SVGAGI. The CDR3 extends over 13 amino acids. V shed 10 bases and J shed 4 bases, with 11 bases lying between them. The CDR3 protein is CATADSYNSPLHF. In DNA, the CDR3 is TGTGCCACCGCGGACAGTTATAATTCACCCCTCCACTTT.

V gene TRBV11-2 combines with J gene TRBJ2-3; TRBD2 matches 14 bases. The germline V gene has CDR1 SGHAT and CDR2 FQNNGV. The CDR3 length is 18 residues. Trimming cost V 1 base and J 0 bases; bases outside gene matches: 3. DNA of the CDR3: TGTGCCAGCAGCTTAGTGGGACTAGCGGGGGCCAGCACAGATACGCAGTATTTT. Residues: CASSLVGLAGASTDTQYF.

V gene TRBV9 combines with J gene TRBJ2-3; 12 nucleotides agree with TRBD2. V dropped 2 bases and J dropped 5; count of bases not matched to a gene: 12. CDR3 size: 18 residues. Germline V CDR1 and CDR2: SGDLS, YYNGEE. The CDR3 is CASSVPASGGAWEDTQYF. In DNA, the CDR3 is TGTGCCAGCAGCGTTCCGGCTAGCGGGGGGGCCTGGGAAGATACGCAGTATTTT.

This clone came up once. This chain joins TRBV4-3 and TRBJ2-4; 8 bases fit TRBD2. The length of the CDR3 is 17 residues. Germline CDR1 LGHNA, CDR2 YSLEER. The V and J ends lost 0 bases and 8 bases, in that order; junction bases with no gene match: 12. In DNA form, the CDR3 reads TGCGCCAGCAGCCAAGATTTCTCGGGGGGGGCCTCGGACATTCAGTACTTC. It codes for CASSQDFSGGASDIQYF.

V and J are TRBV28 and TRBJ2-3, with 12 bases aligning to TRBD2. The CDR3 extends over 17 amino acids. Looked up from germline, CDR1 is MDHEN and CDR2 is SYDVKM. V trimming: 6 bases; J trimming: 5 bases; junction bases outside the gene matches: 12. The CDR3, as DNA: TGTGCCAGCAGCCCCTTGACTAGCGGGGGCCCCGGAGATACGCAGTATTTT. This sequence encodes CASSPLTSGGPGDTQYF.

This clone was recorded once. The chain is built from TRBV7-8 and TRBJ2-7; possible D gene TRBD1, 6 bases. This CDR3 region has 14 residues. V lost 1 base and J lost 5, with 12 bases in between. Germline V gene lookup returns CDR1 SGHVS and CDR2 FQNEAQ. The CDR3 nucleotides read TGTGCCAGCAGCTTAGGTAGGGGGTCGGACGAGCAGTACTTC. Residues: CASSLGRGSDEQYF.

This chain uses TRBV5-6 with TRBJ1-3; TRBD1 matches at 10 bases. Germline V lookup: CDR1 SGHDT, CDR2 YYEEEE. The V gene end was trimmed by 2 bases and the J gene end by 4 bases; junction bases not matched to a gene: 6. The CDR3 spans 16 residues. CDR3 nucleotides: TGTGCCAGCAGCTTTTCTGGGACAGGGGACGGAAACACCATATATTTT. Encoded protein: CASSFSGTGDGNTIYF.

This chain uses TRBV30 with TRBJ2-7, with TRBD2 identical over 7 bases. This CDR3 spans 14 amino acids. CDR1 GTSNPN and CDR2 SVGIG come from the germline V gene (reference sequence). The V segment lost 2 bases and the J segment 2 bases; nucleotides outside the gene matches: 6. The CDR3 DNA is TGTGCCTGGAGTCCAACTAGCGCCCCCTACGAGCAGTACTTC. It translates to CAWSPTSAPYEQYF.

This chain connects TRBV11-2 to TRBJ2-2, with 13 bases matching TRBD2. Germline lookup yields CDR1 SGHAT and CDR2 FQNNGV. This CDR3 has 19 amino acids. V trimming: 5 bases; J trimming: 2 bases; junction bases outside the gene matches: 11. Here the CDR3 DNA reads TGTGCCAGCAGCGTCGGGACTAGCGGGGTCGAGCCCAACACCGGGGAGCTGTTTTTT. It specifies CASSVGTSGVEPNTGELFF.

The V gene is TRBV4-3, the J gene TRBJ2-1; D is perhaps TRBD2 (7 bases). The CDR3 consists of 17 residues. The V end lost 1 base, the J end lost 7 bases, and 20 bases lay between the germline ends. Germline assignment: CDR1 LGHNA and CDR2 YSLEER. The CDR3, as DNA: TGCGCCAGCAGCCAAGTAGGTCGGCGGGGGCGGGGAAATGAGCAGTTCTTC. As protein: CASSQVGRRGRGNEQFF.

This chain links TRBV5-8 with TRBJ1-4; the D is unclear. V lost 0 bases and J lost 5, with 17 bases in between. The germline CDR1 and CDR2 sequences are SGHTS and YDEGEE. The CDR3 has 17 amino acids. This chain's CDR3 is CASSLGWRLQLNEKLFF. As DNA, the CDR3 is TGTGCCAGCAGCTTGGGCTGGCGTTTACAACTAAATGAAAAACTGTTTTTT.

The rearrangement joins TRBV9 to TRBJ2-2; 10 bases are a match to TRBD2. This CDR3 spans 15 amino acids. The V gene's germline CDR1 is SGDLS and CDR2 YYNGEE. Germline trimming cut 0 bases from V and 5 bases from J; bases unmatched to any gene: 1. DNA of the CDR3: TGTGCCAGCAGCGTAGGAGCGGGGGGGACCGGGGAGCTGTTTTTT. Encoded protein: CASSVGAGGTGELFF.

The count of this clone is one. The V and J genes are TRBV7-2 and TRBJ1-4; D is unresolved. The germline V gene has CDR1 SGHTA and CDR2 FQGNSA. The germline V and J ends were trimmed by 5 bases and 0 bases, with 10 bases remaining between them. The CDR3 covers 15 residues. For the CDR3, the DNA is TGTGCCAGCAGCCCATCCAGTGCAACTAATGAAAAACTGTTTTTT. This codes for CASSPSSATNEKLFF.